Included here is one T cell receptor beta chain sequence, with context. Its antigen is currently unknown. The PCR employed 60 Vbeta primers together with 13 Jbeta primers. The table came from immunoSEQ multiplex PCR; TCRdb's copy has only in-frame clones and leaves some out. Found here are around 99,000 clones, under 90% of them singletons; the top ten hold around 2.2%. Donors showed nominal health when sampled, although they likely had unrecorded immune exposures. This entry comes from a study of cytomegalovirus exposure and HLA in healthy donors. Study-level findings and limits: Reported findings show TCR beta sequences accurately forecast HLA-A and HLA-B alleles in most subjects. Researchers counted around 180 TCR beta chains as cytomegalovirus-associated. Specificity of a few CMV-associated chains for CMV antigens was verified in vitro.

The source is a woman younger than 45 in good health and CMV-seronegative. Specimen: PBMCs.

Here the CDR3 DNA reads TGTGCCAGCAGCTTAACGGTTAGCGGGAGATACAATGAGCAGTTCTTC. It yields the protein CASSLTVSGRYNEQFF. The rearrangement joins TRBV7-3 to TRBJ2-1; 9 bases match TRBD2. The CDR3 has 16 amino acids. V was pared by 0 bases and J by 4 bases, with 4 bases of the junction left unmatched. Germline loops: CDR1 SGHTA, CDR2 FQGTGA.